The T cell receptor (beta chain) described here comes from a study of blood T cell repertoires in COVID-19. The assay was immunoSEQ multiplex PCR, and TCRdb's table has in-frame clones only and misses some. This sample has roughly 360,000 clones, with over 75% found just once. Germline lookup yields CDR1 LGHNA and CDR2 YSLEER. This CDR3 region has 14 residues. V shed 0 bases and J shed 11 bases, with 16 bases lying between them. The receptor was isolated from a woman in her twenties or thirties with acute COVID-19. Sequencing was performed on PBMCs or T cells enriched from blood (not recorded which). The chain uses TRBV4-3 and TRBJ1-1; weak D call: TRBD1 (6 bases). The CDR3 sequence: CASSQDLSGQYAFF. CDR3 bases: TGCGCCAGCAGCCAAGATCTGTCGGGACAATACGCTTTCTTT.